Each of the 3 T cell receptor beta chains below was sequenced from the same sample in a study of blood T cell repertoires in COVID-19. Sequencing was performed with immunoSEQ multiplex PCR; in TCRdb, only in-frame clones are kept and a portion is missing. The top ten clones hold more than 4.5% of a sample with 75,000 to 100,000 clones, 87% of them seen once. Sequenced material: peripheral blood. The origin of the receptors is an older man with acute or convalescent COVID-19.

The chain recombines TRBV6-2 or TRBV6-3 with TRBJ1-2; a weak D match, TRBD1 (6 bases). Germline lookup yields CDR1 MNHEY and CDR2 SVGEGT. Trimming shortened V by 6 bases and J by 3 bases, and 17 bases separated the two germline ends. This CDR3 spans 15 amino acids. The CDR3 loop reads CASSPSPQGYYGYTF. The CDR3 bases are TGTGCCAGCAGCCCCTCCCCGCAGGGGTACTATGGCTACACCTTC.

V and J are TRBV10-3 and TRBJ1-6, with D maybe TRBD1 (5 bases). The V and J ends lost 6 bases and 5 bases respectively, with 11 bases between them. Germline V gives CDR1 ENHRY, CDR2 SYGVKD. The CDR3 runs 14 residues. CDR3 coding DNA: TGTGCCATCAGCGTGACAGACGATAATTCACCCCTCCACTTT. Translating gives CAISVTDDNSPLHF.

The chain recombines TRBV6-6 with TRBJ1-3; D not resolved. The germline gives CDR1 MNHNY, CDR2 SVGAGI (reference sequence). Trimming took off 0 bases at V and 0 bases at J, with 6 bases between the two ends. The CDR3 is 15 amino acids. CDR3 DNA sequence: TGTGCCAGCAGTTACTCCACTACCTCTGGAAACACCATATATTTT. Translation: CASSYSTTSGNTIYF.